The present T cell receptor (beta chain) was sequenced within a study of CD8+CD57+ T cells in acquired aplastic anemia. Findings of the study overall: Shared by patients and controls, almost 30 CD8+ CDR3s were abundant in patients. For CD8+ Simpson's diversity, patients and controls showed no significant difference.

In the case of this clonotype: What it binds is not known.

The CDR3 is 13 amino acids. With 3 bases removed from V and 10 bases from J, the gap between germline ends came to 13 bases. Germline V gene lookup returns CDR1 WNHNN and CDR2 SYGVQD (reference sequence). CD8+CD57+ cell expansion had been shown by flow cytometry in patients chosen for sequencing. All patients had severe acquired aplastic anemia. TCR beta VDJ and CDR3 profiles were obtained from a genomic DNA template. Each CDR3 protein is one row after TCRdb ran MiXCR on the reads. The sample lists a few hundred thousand distinct CDR3 sequences; around 30% were seen once. The specimen was sorted CD4+, CD8+, or CD8+CD57+ T cells (not recorded which) from PBMCs. The V gene is TRBV10-1, the J gene TRBJ1-5; no clear D gene. This clonotype was sampled from a human donor with aplastic anemia. Here the CDR3 DNA reads TGCGCCAGCAGTGAAAGCGGTCGGGATCCCCAGCATTTT. This sequence encodes CASSESGRDPQHF.